This entry lists 9 T cell receptor beta chains sequenced from one sample in a study of cytomegalovirus exposure and HLA in healthy donors. This PCR relied on a set of 60 Vbeta primers and 13 Jbeta primers. Here immunoSEQ multiplex PCR was the method, and the copy in TCRdb shows in-frame clones only, minus some. Among 90,000 to 150,000 clones, more than 70% were seen once, and the ten largest hold about 16%. Source material: PBMCs. The receptors come from a man aged 50-60 years in good health and CMV-seropositive.

This clone was observed a single time. J is TRBJ2-1 and V is TRBV4-2, with 10 positions matching TRBD2. Germline CDR1 LGHNA, CDR2 YNFKEQ. CDR3 length equals 16 residues. V shed 0 bases and J 10 bases; nucleotides not matched to a gene: 9. The CDR3 here is CASSQDGLAGVREQFF. The CDR3 DNA is TGTGCCAGCAGCCAAGATGGCCTAGCGGGGGTGCGGGAGCAGTTCTTC.

The chain employs TRBV27 and TRBJ1-5, with no clear D. This CDR3 has 16 residues. Trimming took off 5 bases at V and 5 bases at J, with 19 bases between the two ends. Germline CDR1 is MNHEY and CDR2 is SMNVEV (reference sequence). CDR3 sequence (DNA): TGTGCCAGCAGTGAGGCACTGGTCGTAGCCGATCAGCCCCAGCATTTT. Its translation is CASSEALVVADQPQHF.

A remark on this clone: The sample holds other DNA sequences that translate to the same CDR3. V is TRBV6-6 and J is TRBJ1-5, with D tentatively TRBD1 (6 bases). The V end lost 0 bases, the J end lost 2 bases, and 8 bases lay between the germline ends. This CDR3 has 15 residues. Germline V gives CDR1 MNHNY, CDR2 SVGAGI (reference sequence). CDR3 in amino acids: CASSYSGAGNQPQHF. The CDR3 region has the DNA TGTGCCAGCAGTTACTCGGGGGCGGGCAATCAGCCCCAGCATTTT.

The chain recombines TRBV12-2 with TRBJ2-2; no DNA check was done on the table's D call, TRBD2. TRBV12-2 corresponds to a pseudogene. The CDR3 contains 13 residues. The CDR3 nucleotides are TGTGCAAGTCGTTGTTCTACGGGGTGGGAGCTGTTTTTT. Protein product: CASRCSTGWELFF.

This clone has a single count. For the CDR3, the DNA is TGTGCCAGCAGCTTAGTAGCGGGGGGTAGGGAGCAGTTCTTC. It translates to CASSLVAGGREQFF. The chain couples TRBV7-2 to TRBJ2-1, with 10 bases lining up with TRBD2. In germline, CDR1 is SGHTA, CDR2 FQGNSA. With 1 base clipped from V and 10 bases from J, the junction kept 4 bases outside the gene matches. The CDR3 totals 14 residues. Full variable domain (missing parts from reference TRBV7-2 and TRBJ2-1): GAGVSQSPSNKVTEKGKDVELRCDPISGHTALYWYRQSLGQGLEFLIYFQGNSAPDKSGLPSDRFSAERTGGSVSTLTIQRTQQEDSAVYLCASSLVAGGREQFFGPGTRLTVL.

This clone was counted a few times. This rearrangement joins TRBV18 to TRBJ1-2; TRBD1 might be the D (6 bases). The germline V and J ends were trimmed by 7 bases and 0 bases, with 21 bases remaining between them. The CDR3 length is 17 residues. Germline loops: CDR1 KGHSH, CDR2 LQKENI. CDR3 sequence (DNA): TGTGCCAGCTGGGGGCCGGGGCCATTGTTAGCTAACTATGGCTACACCTTC. It translates to CASWGPGPLLANYGYTF.

CDR3 nucleotides: TGTGCCAGTAGTCCTTGGACAGGGCGGCCCCGTGGGTACACCTTC. This gives the protein CASSPWTGRPRGYTF. This chain joins TRBV19 and TRBJ1-2; 8 bases are a match to TRBD1. The CDR3 contains 15 residues. The germline gives CDR1 LNHDA, CDR2 SQIVND (reference sequence). V trimming: 5 bases; J trimming: 11 bases; junction bases outside the gene matches: 16.

V is TRBV9 and J is TRBJ2-7; TRBD2 aligns across 11 bases. In germline, CDR1 is SGDLS, CDR2 YYNGEE. Trimming cost V 0 bases and J 4 bases; bases outside gene matches: 3. The CDR3 totals 15 residues. The CDR3 loop reads CASSVGLAGGYEQYF. The DNA of the CDR3 is TGTGCCAGCAGCGTAGGGCTAGCGGGGGGATACGAGCAGTACTTC. The full variable domain, in which reference TRBV9 and TRBJ2-7 provide the parts outside the CDR3, is DSGVTQTPKHLITATGQRVTLRCSPRSGDLSVYWYQQSLDQGLQFLIQYYNGEERAKGNILERFSAQQFPDLHSELNLSSLELGDSALYFCASSVGLAGGYEQYFGPGTRLTVT.

This rearrangement joins TRBV27 to TRBJ1-5; D is ambiguous. Germline CDR1 is MNHEY and CDR2 is SMNVEV (reference sequence). V lost 6 bases, J lost 4 bases, and 16 bases lay in between. The CDR3 contains 15 residues. CDR3 nucleotides: TGTGCCAGCAGCCCCGGTGGTTTACCTAATCAGCCCCAGCATTTT. Residues: CASSPGGLPNQPQHF.